The 27 T cell receptor beta chains below were found in one sample sequenced in a study of shared clonotypes between healthy human individuals. TCRdb's copy holds only in-frame clones and misses some; the assay was immunoSEQ multiplex PCR. The sample holds roughly 2.5 million clones, 85% to 95% seen once. Sequenced sample: naive CD4+ T cells sorted from blood. As to subset: CD45RA+ positively selected. The receptors originated from a man between 18 and 35 years old in good health.

J is TRBJ2-7 and V is TRBV11-2; D possibly uses TRBD1 or TRBD2 (5 bases each). Per the germline V gene, CDR1 is SGHAT and CDR2 is FQNNGV. The V gene lost 5 bases and the J gene lost 6 bases, with 20 bases spanning the gap. The CDR3 has 15 amino acids. The CDR3 loop reads CASSGSGAKRGEQYF. The CDR3 bases are TGTGCCAGCAGCGGGTCCGGGGCTAAAAGGGGCGAGCAGTACTTC. The full variable domain, in which reference TRBV11-2 and TRBJ2-7 provide the parts outside the CDR3, is EAGVAQSPRYKIIEKRQSVAFWCNPISGHATLYWYQQILGQGPKLLIQFQNNGVVDDSQLPKDRFSAERLKGVDSTLKIQPAKLEDSAVYLCASSGSGAKRGEQYFGPGTRLTVT.

The chain uses TRBV27 and TRBJ2-6; perhaps TRBD2 as D (6 bases). CDR1 is MNHEY and CDR2 is SMNVEV in the germline V gene (reference sequence). V was cut by 6 bases and J by 0 bases, with 6 bases left in between. The CDR3 contains 14 residues. The CDR3 bases are TGTGCCAGCAGGGGACTCTCTGGGGCCAACGTCCTGACTTTC. Its translation is CASRGLSGANVLTF. Together with reference TRBV27 and TRBJ2-6, the CDR3 gives the full variable domain: EAQVTQNPRYLITVTGKKLTVTCSQNMNHEYMSWYRQDPGLGLRQIYYSMNVEVTDKGDVPEGYKVSRKEKRNFPLILESPSPNQTSLYFCASRGLSGANVLTFGAGSRLTVL.

This chain links TRBV28 with TRBJ1-2; D unclear. Germline CDR1 is MDHEN and CDR2 is SYDVKM. The CDR3 totals 16 residues. V was cut by 6 bases and J by 5 bases, with 22 bases left in between. This CDR3 reads CASSLTPGAGFYGYTF. CDR3 coding DNA: TGTGCCAGCAGCCTCACCCCGGGAGCGGGGTTTTATGGCTACACCTTC.

This sequence joins TRBV7-9 and TRBJ2-3; the D gene is possibly TRBD2 (7 bases). Germline V lookup: CDR1 SEHNR, CDR2 FQNEAQ (reference sequence). With 11 bases removed from V and 1 base from J, the gap between germline ends came to 13 bases. CDR3 size: 13 residues. The CDR3 is CAGGASGTDTQYF. The CDR3 region has the DNA TGTGCCGGGGGGGCTAGCGGCACAGATACGCAGTATTTT.

The chain has TRBV2 and TRBJ2-7; TRBD1 is a possible D gene (6 bases). The CDR3 totals 14 residues. CDR1 is SNHLY and CDR2 is FYNNEI in the germline V gene. V lost 5 bases and J lost 6, with 17 bases in between. This CDR3 reads CASSQSYRAGEQYF. CDR3 sequence (DNA): TGTGCCAGCAGTCAAAGCTACAGGGCTGGCGAGCAGTACTTC.

V usage is TRBV28 and J usage is TRBJ2-7; possibly TRBD1 for D (6 bases). With 3 bases removed from V and 0 bases from J, the gap between germline ends came to 9 bases. This CDR3 is built from 14 residues. Germline V gene sequence: CDR1 MDHEN, CDR2 SYDVKM. CDR3 region: CASSFTGSSYEQYF. CDR3 nucleotides: TGTGCCAGCAGTTTCACAGGGAGCTCCTACGAGCAGTACTTC.

The CDR3 nucleotides are TGCGCCAGCAGCCGAAATCGACCGGAGGCGGATACGCAGTATTTT. As protein: CASSRNRPEADTQYF. The V call is TRBV5-1, the J call TRBJ2-3; TRBD2 is a possible D gene (5 bases). CDR1 and CDR2 from the germline V gene are SGHRS and YFSETQ. V lost 4 bases and J lost 6, with 18 bases in between. The CDR3 extends over 15 amino acids.

This rearrangement joins TRBV7-6 to TRBJ2-7, with 7 bases lining up with TRBD1. Germline CDR1 SGHVS, CDR2 FNYEAQ. The CDR3 sequence is 15 residues long. The J segment lost 2 bases and the V segment lost 5 bases, leaving 9 bases of the junction unmatched. This chain's CDR3 is CASSRGRGITYEQYF. CDR3 bases: TGTGCCAGCAGCCGAGGCAGGGGGATAACCTACGAGCAGTACTTC.

V is TRBV19 and J is TRBJ1-2; 12 bases agree with TRBD1. The CDR3 length is 20 residues. Germline V gives CDR1 LNHDA, CDR2 SQIVND (reference sequence). V lost 4 bases and J lost 6; bases outside the gene matches: 21. CDR3 coding DNA: TGTGCCAGTAGTAACCGCATCACACCCGGCCGGGACAGGGGGCTCAATGGCTACACCTTC. The encoded protein is CASSNRITPGRDRGLNGYTF.

The genes are TRBV7-2 and TRBJ2-7; 10 bases map to TRBD1. The CDR3 is 14 residues long. V trimming: 4 bases; J trimming: 7 bases; junction bases outside the gene matches: 7. Germline-derived CDR1 and CDR2 are SGHTA and FQGNSA. The CDR3 spells CASSSTGTGEEQYF. CDR3 DNA sequence: TGTGCCAGCAGCTCAACCGGGACAGGGGAGGAGCAGTACTTC.

This chain connects TRBV10-3 to TRBJ1-5; TRBD1 agrees at 8 bases. Germline assignment: CDR1 ENHRY and CDR2 SYGVKD. The V segment lost 6 bases and the J segment 11 bases; nucleotides outside the gene matches: 6. The CDR3 has 12 amino acids. CDR3 sequence: CAISQGARSQHF. The DNA of the CDR3 is TGTGCCATCAGCCAGGGGGCGAGGTCCCAGCATTTT.

This chain uses TRBV15 with TRBJ1-6; 7 nucleotides line up with TRBD1. Germline V gene data show CDR1 as LNHNV and CDR2 as YYDKDF (reference sequence). The CDR3 is 18 residues long. The V segment lost 5 bases and the J segment 10 bases; nucleotides outside the gene matches: 20. In DNA, the CDR3 is TGTGCCACCAGCCAAAAGCCCACTAACCGGGACAGCAACTCACCCCTCCACTTT. Translated: CATSQKPTNRDSNSPLHF.

The CDR3 is CATSIKSNQPQHF. The CDR3 DNA sequence: TGTGCCACCAGCATTAAGAGCAATCAGCCCCAGCATTTT. The chain carries TRBV15 and TRBJ1-5; D is unclear. Trimming removed 4 bases from V and 1 base from J, with 5 bases in between. Germline CDR1 and CDR2: LNHNV and YYDKDF (reference sequence). The CDR3 is made up of 13 amino acids.

J is TRBJ2-3 and V is TRBV4-1; 14 bases align to TRBD2. The CDR3 spans 18 residues. The V gene's germline CDR1 is MGHRA and CDR2 YSYEKL. V shed 1 base, J shed 1 base, and the junction held 4 bases outside the gene matches. CDR3 amino acids: CASSQGLAGGPRTDTQYF. As DNA, the CDR3 is TGCGCCAGCAGCCAAGGACTAGCGGGGGGGCCGCGCACAGATACGCAGTATTTT.

This clone was seen only once. The chain has TRBV7-2 and TRBJ2-1; tentative D call: TRBD2 (6 bases). Per germline, CDR1 SGHTA and CDR2 FQGNSA. CDR3 length equals 14 residues. V was shortened by 2 bases and J by 6 bases, with 11 bases between the two germline ends. The CDR3 nucleotides read TGTGCCAGCAGCTTACAACGGGGGAGCAATGAGCAGTTCTTC. Translated, it gives CASSLQRGSNEQFF.

The rearrangement joins TRBV25-1 to TRBJ2-3, with 7 nucleotides matching TRBD1. V shed 8 bases and J 1 base; nucleotides not matched to a gene: 3. Germline values: CDR1 MGHDK, CDR2 SYGVNS. This CDR3 region has 13 residues. The CDR3 DNA follows: TGTGCCAGCGGACAGGCGGGCACAGATACGCAGTATTTT. This gives the protein CASGQAGTDTQYF.

The chain recombines TRBV7-2 with TRBJ2-3; TRBD2 is a possible D gene (7 bases). From germline, CDR1 is SGHTA and CDR2 FQGNSA. The CDR3 sequence is 15 residues long. Trimming took 5 bases from V and 1 from J, leaving 13 bases between them. Here the CDR3 DNA reads TGTGCCAGCAGCGGGGGGGCGGTCCGCACAGATACGCAGTATTTT. This codes for CASSGGAVRTDTQYF.

This chain joins TRBV5-1 and TRBJ1-4; perhaps TRBD1 as D (5 bases). V was trimmed by 7 bases and J by 4 bases, leaving 14 bases between them. Germline CDR1 and CDR2: SGHRS and YFSETQ. The CDR3 consists of 14 residues. The CDR3 sequence is CASAAGQDNEKLFF. DNA of the CDR3: TGCGCCAGCGCGGCGGGGCAAGATAATGAAAAACTGTTTTTT.

This clone appeared a single time. This sequence joins TRBV18 and TRBJ2-7; TRBD1 matches at 10 bases. V gave up 5 bases and J gave up 4 bases; unmatched junction bases: 8. From germline, CDR1 is KGHSH and CDR2 LQKENI. The CDR3 is 15 amino acids. DNA for the CDR3: TGTGCCAGCTCAGCAGGGACAGGGGCACAGTACGAGCAGTACTTC. Residues: CASSAGTGAQYEQYF.

The chain links TRBV5-1 to TRBJ2-2, with unresolved D. Germline lookup yields CDR1 SGHRS and CDR2 YFSETQ. Trimming stripped 6 bases from V and 6 bases from J, with 12 bases between. CDR3 length: 13 amino acids. CDR3 nucleotide sequence: TGCGCCAGCACCACTCTAGGGCCCGGGGAGCTGTTTTTT. Its protein product is CASTTLGPGELFF. Looking up the rest from reference TRBV5-1 and TRBJ2-2 gives the full variable domain: KAGVTQTPRYLIKTRGQQVTLSCSPISGHRSVSWYQQTPGQGLQFLFEYFSETQRNKGNFPGRFSGRQFSNSRSEMNVSTLELGDSALYLCASTTLGPGELFFGEGSRLTVL.

The chain employs TRBV28 and TRBJ2-2, with a possible D match to TRBD2 (5 bases). Trimming took off 1 base at V and 4 bases at J, with 10 bases between the two ends. The CDR3 has 15 residues. From germline, CDR1 is MDHEN and CDR2 SYDVKM. The CDR3 sequence is CASSLFSEGTGELFF. The CDR3 DNA sequence: TGTGCCAGCAGTTTATTCAGCGAGGGCACCGGGGAGCTGTTTTTT.

The chain uses TRBV4-3 and TRBJ2-5; a weak D match, TRBD2 (7 bases). Trimming removed 3 bases at V and 9 bases at J, with 14 bases between. Germline CDR1 and CDR2: LGHNA and YSLEER. The CDR3 extends over 13 amino acids. CDR3 DNA: TGCGCCAGCAGCCAGCTAGCGGAGGGGGCCCAGTACTTC. Translation: CASSQLAEGAQYF.

The V call is TRBV29-1, the J call TRBJ2-3; D unresolved. Trimming shortened V by 3 bases and J by 11 bases, and 9 bases separated the two germline ends. From germline, CDR1 is SQVTM and CDR2 ANQGSEA. The CDR3 has 10 amino acids. CDR3 sequence reads: CSVDFQEQYF. CDR3 in DNA: TGCAGCGTTGATTTCCAGGAGCAGTATTTT.

The gene calls are TRBV6-5 and TRBJ2-3, with a tentative D call TRBD2 (5 bases). This CDR3 is built from 15 residues. V lost 6 bases and J 1 base, leaving 14 bases between the germline ends. Germline lookup yields CDR1 MNHEY and CDR2 SVGAGI. CDR3 sequence: CASRFLATGTDTQYF. CDR3 nucleotides: TGTGCCAGCAGGTTTCTAGCTACGGGCACAGATACGCAGTATTTT.

This clone has a single count. The rearrangement joins TRBV6-1 to TRBJ2-7, with 9 bases matching TRBD2. The CDR3 spans 16 residues. The trim removed 4 bases at V and 6 bases at J, leaving 13 bases unmatched. Germline V gene sequence: CDR1 MNHNS, CDR2 SASEGT. The CDR3 loop is CASSGNPGLAASEQYF. CDR3 in DNA: TGTGCCAGCAGTGGAAACCCGGGACTAGCTGCTAGCGAGCAGTACTTC.

The chain employs TRBV19 and TRBJ1-3; 7 nucleotides line up with TRBD1. The CDR3 length is 15 residues. Germline V gene data show CDR1 as LNHDA and CDR2 as SQIVND (reference sequence). The junction had 9 bases not matched to a gene; V was cut back by 7 bases and J by 3 bases. CDR3 in amino acids: CASTRGGQLGNTIYF. The DNA of the CDR3 is TGTGCCAGTACCCGTGGGGGACAGCTTGGAAACACCATATATTTT.

The V gene is TRBV10-3, the J gene TRBJ2-1, with D maybe TRBD1 (6 bases). Germline lookup yields CDR1 ENHRY and CDR2 SYGVKD. V was clipped by 10 bases and J by 5 bases, with 21 bases between them. This CDR3 contains 15 residues. In DNA form, the CDR3 reads TGTGCCACCTTCCGCGGGTCTGGGGGCAACAATGAGCAGTTCTTC. Protein sequence: CATFRGSGGNNEQFF.